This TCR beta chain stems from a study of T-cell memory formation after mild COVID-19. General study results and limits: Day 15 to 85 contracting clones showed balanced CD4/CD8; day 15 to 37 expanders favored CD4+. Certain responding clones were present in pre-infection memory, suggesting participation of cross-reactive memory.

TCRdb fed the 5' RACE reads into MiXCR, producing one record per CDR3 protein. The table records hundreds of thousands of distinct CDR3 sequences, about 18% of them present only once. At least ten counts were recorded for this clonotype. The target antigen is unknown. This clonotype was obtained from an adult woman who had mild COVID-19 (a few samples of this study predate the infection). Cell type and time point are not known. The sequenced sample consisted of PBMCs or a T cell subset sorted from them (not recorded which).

The CDR3 bases are TGCGCCAGCAGCCAGGGGCGGGGGGAGACCCAGTACTTC. Translation: CASSQGRGETQYF. The chain joins TRBV4-1 to TRBJ2-5; 7 nucleotides line up with TRBD2. Trimming cost V 3 bases and J 5 bases; bases outside gene matches: 3. The CDR3 has 13 residues. CDR1 MGHRA and CDR2 YSYEKL come from the germline V gene.